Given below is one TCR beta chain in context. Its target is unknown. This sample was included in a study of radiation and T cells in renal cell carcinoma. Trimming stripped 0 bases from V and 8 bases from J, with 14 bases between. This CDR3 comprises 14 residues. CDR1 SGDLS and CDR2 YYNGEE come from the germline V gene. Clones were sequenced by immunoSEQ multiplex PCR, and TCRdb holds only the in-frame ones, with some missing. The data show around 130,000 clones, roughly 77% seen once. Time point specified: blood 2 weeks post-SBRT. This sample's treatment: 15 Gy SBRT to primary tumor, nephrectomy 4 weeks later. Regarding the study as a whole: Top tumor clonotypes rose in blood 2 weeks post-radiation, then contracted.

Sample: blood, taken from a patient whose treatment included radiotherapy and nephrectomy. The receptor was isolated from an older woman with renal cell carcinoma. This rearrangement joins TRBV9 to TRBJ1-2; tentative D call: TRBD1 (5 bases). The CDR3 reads CASSVDRTNTGYTF. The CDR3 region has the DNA TGTGCCAGCAGCGTAGACCGGACAAATACCGGCTACACCTTC.